This T cell receptor (beta chain) was profiled in a study of human T cells and chemical hapten exposure. Looking at the study overall: An approximately 2 cm by approximately 2 cm inner upper arm patch received 2% DPC for sensitization.

TCRdb independently ran MiXCR on the RACE reads; one entry per CDR3 protein. The sample contains more than 35,000 distinct CDR3 sequences, 12% of which appear only once. The time point here: patch test 3, about 24 weeks after DPC sensitization. Treatment noted: therapeutic diphenylcyclopropenone sensitization with weekly scalp DPC. Total RNA extraction was carried out from unfractionated whole blood. Only a few counts were recorded for this clonotype. One end of the junction is discordant with germline, which a read error may explain. Here the sequenced sample was whole blood, taken in connection with sensitization to the hapten diphenylcyclopropenone (DPC). The TCR sequence derives from a woman in her thirties or forties with alopecia areata. Some clones in this sample may be carry-over from other donors' samples.

CDR3 region: CASSVEGALETFF. The CDR3 coding sequence is TGTGCCAGCAGCGTAGAGGGGGCGCTTGAAACTTTCTTT. This chain links TRBV9 with TRBJ1-1; 7 nucleotides match TRBD1. Per the germline V gene, CDR1 is SGDLS and CDR2 is YYNGEE. CDR3 size: 13 residues. The full variable domain, its missing parts supplied by reference TRBV9 and TRBJ1-1, is DSGVTQTPKHLITATGQRVTLRCSPRSGDLSVYWYQQSLDQGLQFLIQYYNGEERAKGNILERFSAQQFPDLHSELNLSSLELGDSALYFCASSVEGALETFFGQGTRLTVV.